These T cell receptor beta chains were read from a single sample in a study of T cell repertoires in cytomegalovirus infection. TCRdb processed the reads anew with MiXCR; each CDR3 protein has one entry. The sample lists under 800,000 distinct CDR3 sequences; less than 25% were seen once. The sample was CD8+ T cells from PBMCs. These receptors were collected from a human donor in good health (CMV status not recorded). Some clones in this sample may be carry-over from other donors' samples. CDR3s include the opening cysteine and the closing phenylalanine or tryptophan. The order of the fields is CDR3 DNA, CDR3 protein, V gene, clone size, J gene, D gene. The D gene is left open where the match is weak. Expanded clones are given a class, and other clones once, few, many or no size at all.

CDR3 DNA: TGTGCCAGCAGTCCCCGTGGCGGGGAAGAGACCCAGTACTTC
CDR3 protein: CASSPRGGEETQYF
V gene: TRBV12-3/TRBV12-4
clone size: many
J gene: TRBJ2-5
D gene: NA

CDR3 DNA: TGTGCCAGCAGCCTTCGGACAGGGTTAATCGGGCAGTACTTC
CDR3 protein: CASSLRTGLIGQYF
V gene: TRBV14
clone size: NA
J gene: TRBJ2-7
D gene: TRBD1

CDR3 DNA: TGCAGCGGCCTCACAGCAGCAACTAATGAAAAACTGTTTTTT
CDR3 protein: CSGLTAATNEKLFF
V gene: TRBV29-1
clone size: NA
J gene: TRBJ1-4
D gene: NA

CDR3 DNA: TGCAGCGTTGAGGGGGGGTGGGACGACAATGAGCAGTTCTTC
CDR3 protein: CSVEGGWDDNEQFF
V gene: TRBV29-1
clone size: NA
J gene: TRBJ2-1
D gene: TRBD2

CDR3 DNA: TGTGCCAACAGTCCGGGGACAGGGGACGCTAATGAGCAGTTCTTC
CDR3 protein: CANSPGTGDANEQFF
V gene: TRBV28
clone size: NA
J gene: TRBJ2-1
D gene: TRBD1

CDR3 DNA: TGTGCCAGCAGCCCCCAACTAGCGGGGGGGCCCGATACGCAGTATTTT
CDR3 protein: CASSPQLAGGPDTQYF
V gene: TRBV7-6
clone size: many
J gene: TRBJ2-3
D gene: TRBD2

CDR3 DNA: TGTGCCAGCAGCTCCAGGGCGGGAGCCATCAATGAGCAGTTCTTC
CDR3 protein: CASSSRAGAINEQFF
V gene: TRBV6-5
clone size: NA
J gene: TRBJ2-1
D gene: TRBD2

CDR3 DNA: TGTGCCAGCAGTTTCTACAGGGATAAAGAGACCCAGTACTTC
CDR3 protein: CASSFYRDKETQYF
V gene: TRBV6-2/TRBV6-3
clone size: many
J gene: TRBJ2-5
D gene: NA

CDR3 DNA: TGTGCTAGTGGTTTATGGGGCCTCGAGCAGTACTTC
CDR3 protein: CASGLWGLEQYF
V gene: TRBV12-5
clone size: many
J gene: TRBJ2-7
D gene: NA

CDR3 DNA: TGTGCCACCAGTGACGGACCGAACACCGGGGAGCTGTTTTTT
CDR3 protein: CATSDGPNTGELFF
V gene: TRBV24-1
clone size: NA
J gene: TRBJ2-2
D gene: NA

CDR3 DNA: TGTGCCAGCAGTTTCCCTAGCGTGTGGGGGAAAGAGACCGACATCCAAGAGACCCAGTACTTC
CDR3 protein: CASSFPSVWGKETDIQETQYF
V gene: TRBV6-2/TRBV6-3
clone size: NA
J gene: TRBJ2-5
D gene: NA

CDR3 DNA: TGTGCCAGCAGCTTAACGGGTAATAGGGGACGCCCCACAGATACGCAGTATTTT
CDR3 protein: CASSLTGNRGRPTDTQYF
V gene: TRBV7-3
clone size: few
J gene: TRBJ2-3
D gene: NA

CDR3 DNA: TGTGCCAGCAGTTTAATGGGGAAGCCCTACGAGCAGTACTTC
CDR3 protein: CASSLMGKPYEQYF
V gene: TRBV28
clone size: NA
J gene: TRBJ2-7
D gene: NA

CDR3 DNA: TGTGCCAGCACACCGACAGTGGATGAAAAACTGTTTTTT
CDR3 protein: CASTPTVDEKLFF
V gene: TRBV7-9
clone size: many
J gene: TRBJ1-4
D gene: NA

CDR3 DNA: TGTGCCACCACAGGGCGCCCAGATACGCAGTATTTT
CDR3 protein: CATTGRPDTQYF
V gene: TRBV6-2/TRBV6-3
clone size: NA
J gene: TRBJ2-3
D gene: NA